The 3 T cell receptor beta chains below come from one sample, sequenced in a study of OX40 agonist ivuxolimab in advanced cancers. TCRdb keeps only in-frame clones here, not all; method: immunoSEQ multiplex PCR. Of about 11,000 clones in the sample, 86% were seen once. This material consisted of CD4+ or CD8+ T cells sorted from blood, taken in a trial of the OX40 agonist ivuxolimab. These receptor sequences come from an adult with an advanced solid tumor such as melanoma, head and neck, liver or kidney cancer.

The chain recombines TRBV4-1 with TRBJ2-7, with D maybe TRBD2 (5 bases). V shed 4 bases and J shed 3 bases, with 16 bases lying between them. The germline gives CDR1 MGHRA, CDR2 YSYEKL. CDR3 size: 15 residues. The CDR3 bases are TGCGCCAGCAGCCCCGGGAATCAGCTTCTCTACGAGCAGTACTTC. Protein: CASSPGNQLLYEQYF.

The rearrangement links TRBV9 to TRBJ2-7, with D possibly TRBD1 on 5 matching bases. The germline CDR1 and CDR2 sequences are SGDLS and YYNGEE. The CDR3 contains 15 residues. V gave up 0 bases and J gave up 0 bases, with 10 bases separating them. The CDR3 is CASSVEAGYSYEQYF. For the CDR3, the DNA is TGTGCCAGCAGCGTAGAGGCAGGGTACTCCTACGAGCAGTACTTC.

V and J are TRBV9 and TRBJ2-1, with a weak D call TRBD2 (6 bases). Germline V gene lookup returns CDR1 SGDLS and CDR2 YYNGEE. V shed 0 bases and J shed 3 bases, with 10 bases lying between them. The CDR3 length is 15 residues. The CDR3 DNA reads TGTGCCAGCAGCGTAGGAGGACTAAACTACAATGAGCAGTTCTTC. It is translated as CASSVGGLNYNEQFF.